The 15 T cell receptor beta chains below come from one sample, sequenced in a study of cytomegalovirus exposure and HLA in healthy donors (dated by TCRdb to between 2016 and 2019). The library was generated by the immunoSEQ multiplex PCR assay. For the multiplex PCR, a mixture combining 60 forward primers for TCR Vbeta segments and 13 reverse primers for TCR Jbeta segments was used. TCRdb took this table from immuneACCESS and kept in-frame rearrangements with V and J called. Such tables lack part of the clones; where checked against another copy, unresolved V genes explain under half of the gap, and the rest is unexplained. The sample yields fewer than 200,000 clones; 77% were counted once. Around 2.8% of the sample rests with the top ten. Sequenced material: PBMCs. Receptor source: a middle-aged woman in good health and CMV-seropositive.

The chain is built from TRBV5-8 and TRBJ2-5; D is possibly TRBD1 (5 bases). V gave up 1 base and J gave up 2 bases, with 12 bases separating them. The germline gives CDR1 SGHTS, CDR2 YDEGEE. This CDR3 is 15 amino acids long. The CDR3 reads CASSLFQGGQETQYF. The CDR3, as DNA: TGTGCCAGCAGCTTGTTCCAGGGTGGACAAGAGACCCAGTACTTC.

This sequence joins TRBV28 and TRBJ2-3, with 11 bases matching TRBD1. The junction had 6 bases not matched to a gene; V was cut back by 5 bases and J by 5 bases. CDR3 length equals 15 residues. Germline V gene sequence: CDR1 MDHEN, CDR2 SYDVKM. As DNA, the CDR3 is TGTGCCAGCAGTCCCCCGGGACAGGGGGGAGATACGCAGTATTTT. Amino acid sequence: CASSPPGQGGDTQYF.

The chain uses TRBV9 and TRBJ1-1, with D perhaps TRBD1 (6 bases). V lost 3 bases and J 0 bases, leaving 9 bases between the germline ends. CDR1 SGDLS and CDR2 YYNGEE come from the germline V gene. The CDR3 spans 14 residues. CDR3 amino acids: CASSAGQMNTEAFF. The CDR3 DNA reads TGTGCCAGCAGCGCCGGACAGATGAACACTGAAGCTTTCTTT.

The chain carries TRBV6-6 and TRBJ2-7; 9 bases are shared with TRBD1. This CDR3 contains 15 residues. Germline V gives CDR1 MNHNY, CDR2 SVGAGI (reference sequence). Trimming removed 2 bases from V and 4 bases from J; junction bases left unmatched: 6. CDR3 residues: CASSYPDRGYYEQYF. The CDR3 DNA sequence: TGTGCCAGCAGTTACCCGGACAGGGGCTATTACGAGCAGTACTTC.

The V call is TRBV7-9, the J call TRBJ1-3; D gene unclear. V dropped 4 bases and J dropped 0 bases, with 10 bases sitting between them. Germline CDR1 SEHNR, CDR2 FQNEAQ (reference sequence). The CDR3 spans 15 residues. The CDR3 is CASSSLPSSGNTIYF. The CDR3 nucleotides read TGTGCCAGCAGCTCCCTCCCGAGCTCTGGAAACACCATATATTTT.

The genes are TRBV19 and TRBJ2-1; 14 bases are a match to TRBD2. V gave up 1 base and J gave up 10 bases; unmatched junction bases: 24. This CDR3 comprises 22 residues. Germline assignment: CDR1 LNHDA and CDR2 SQIVND (reference sequence). CDR3 sequence reads: CASSIVDRGARTSGRTRREQFF. CDR3 bases: TGTGCCAGTAGTATAGTGGACAGGGGCGCTAGGACTAGCGGGAGGACGCGAAGGGAGCAGTTCTTC.

The chain employs TRBV11-2 and TRBJ1-1; D is unclear. Germline CDR1 is SGHAT and CDR2 is FQNNGV. The CDR3 covers 15 residues. V dropped 11 bases and J dropped 0 bases, with 19 bases sitting between them. For the CDR3, the DNA is TGTGCCTTTCGGACGGGGAGGCAGCTGAACACTGAAGCTTTCTTT. Its translation: CAFRTGRQLNTEAFF.

This chain joins TRBV2 and TRBJ2-7, with a possible D match to TRBD2 (6 bases). Trimming cost V 0 bases and J 2 bases, with 20 bases left between them. Germline lookup yields CDR1 SNHLY and CDR2 FYNNEI. The CDR3 runs 18 residues. The CDR3 DNA is TGTGCCAGCAGTGAAGCACGTAAAGGGGCCGGGAGCCCCTACGAGCAGTACTTC. Its protein product is CASSEARKGAGSPYEQYF. Supplemented by reference TRBV2 and TRBJ2-7, the full variable domain reads EPEVTQTPSHQVTQMGQEVILRCVPISNHLYFYWYRQILGQKVEFLVSFYNNEISEKSEIFDDQFSVERPDGSNFTLKIRSTKLEDSAMYFCASSEARKGAGSPYEQYFGPGTRLTVT.

This clone was recorded once. The V and J genes are TRBV19 and TRBJ2-5; 12 nucleotides align to TRBD2. Germline V lookup: CDR1 LNHDA, CDR2 SQIVND (reference sequence). The CDR3 consists of 16 residues. The trim removed 4 bases at V and 5 bases at J, leaving 8 bases unmatched. As DNA, the CDR3 is TGTGCCAGTAGTACTAGCGGGGGGGCCGTAGGGGAGACCCAGTACTTC. Its translation: CASSTSGGAVGETQYF.

This clone was seen more than once but under ten times. The rearrangement links TRBV11-2 to TRBJ2-7; 7 bases are shared with TRBD2. J lost 6 bases, V lost 5 bases, and 1 base had no gene match. Per germline, CDR1 SGHAT and CDR2 FQNNGV. The CDR3 spans 11 residues. This CDR3 reads CASSRGVEQYF. CDR3 DNA sequence: TGTGCCAGCAGCCGGGGGGTCGAGCAGTACTTC.

This sequence joins TRBV20-1 and TRBJ1-2, with TRBD1 as a possible D gene (6 bases). Germline V gives CDR1 DFQATT, CDR2 SNEGSKA (reference sequence). This CDR3 is 11 amino acids long. CDR3 amino acids: CSPRGNYGYTF. DNA for the CDR3: TGCAGCCCCAGGGGCAACTATGGCTACACCTTC.

The chain employs TRBV7-9 and TRBJ1-5, with TRBD1 matching over 7 bases. Germline V gene lookup returns CDR1 SEHNR and CDR2 FQNEAQ (reference sequence). This CDR3 has 15 residues. The junction had 4 bases not matched to a gene; V was cut back by 5 bases and J by 0 bases. The CDR3 loop reads CASSPGGNSNQPQHF. Written as DNA, the CDR3 is TGTGCCAGCAGCCCAGGGGGAAATAGCAATCAGCCCCAGCATTTT.

The chain joins TRBV18 to TRBJ2-7; D might be TRBD1 (6 bases). Germline CDR1 KGHSH, CDR2 LQKENI. The CDR3 sequence is 13 residues long. Trimming pared 6 bases from V and 6 bases from J, leaving 15 bases between. CDR3 sequence (DNA): TGTGCCAGCTCCGACCGAAGAGGGGGCGAGCAGTACTTC. It specifies CASSDRRGGEQYF.

The gene calls are TRBV7-9 and TRBJ2-3; 10 positions agree with TRBD1. Trimming at V came to 5 bases and at J to 7 bases, leaving 9 bases not matched to a gene. The germline V gene encodes CDR1 SEHNR and CDR2 FQNEAQ (reference sequence). CDR3 length: 15 amino acids. CDR3 sequence (DNA): TGTGCCAGCAGCCCTACGACAGGGGGCGTATATACGCAGTATTTT. This encodes CASSPTTGGVYTQYF.

The chain employs TRBV4-1 and TRBJ2-3; D is perhaps TRBD2 (7 bases). Trimming took 3 bases from V and 6 from J, leaving 22 bases between them. The CDR3 is 17 residues long. The V gene's germline CDR1 is MGHRA and CDR2 YSYEKL. For the CDR3, the DNA is TGCGCCAGCAGCCAGACCCCCCTTGCGGGGGCTGACGATACGCAGTATTTT. This codes for CASSQTPLAGADDTQYF.